The TCR beta chain under discussion was sequenced for a study of control samples from healthy donors and cancer patients. CDR1 is SGHNT, CDR2 YYREEE, per germline (reference sequence). Deletions cut 4 bases from V and 3 bases from J, with 11 bases between. The CDR3 is made up of 14 amino acids. This clone was observed a single time. The data were produced by immunoSEQ multiplex PCR, yet TCRdb's version contains in-frame clones alone and is incomplete. The repertoire holds about 100,000 clones, with about 86% as singletons. The clonotype was recovered from a young man in good health. The sequenced material came from blood. The V gene is TRBV5-4, the J gene TRBJ2-1; D may be TRBD1 or TRBD2 (5 bases each). Here the CDR3 reads CASSGGPNYNEQFF. The CDR3 DNA reads as TGTGCCAGCAGCGGGGGACCAAACTACAATGAGCAGTTCTTC.